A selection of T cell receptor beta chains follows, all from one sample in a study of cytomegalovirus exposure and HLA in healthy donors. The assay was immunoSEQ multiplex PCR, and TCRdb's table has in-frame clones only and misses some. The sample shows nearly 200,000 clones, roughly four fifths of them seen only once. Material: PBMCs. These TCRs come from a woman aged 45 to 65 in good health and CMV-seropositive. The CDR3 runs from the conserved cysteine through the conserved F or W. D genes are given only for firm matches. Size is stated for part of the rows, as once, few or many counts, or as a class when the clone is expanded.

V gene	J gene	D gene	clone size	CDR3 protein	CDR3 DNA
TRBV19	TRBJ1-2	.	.	CASSISSLSGDPYGYTF	TGTGCCAGTAGTATATCTTCCCTATCAGGTGACCCCTATGGCTACACCTTC
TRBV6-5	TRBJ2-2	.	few	CASSYRQLNTGELFF	TGTGCCAGCAGTTATCGCCAGTTGAACACCGGGGAGCTGTTTTTT
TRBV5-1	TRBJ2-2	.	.	CASSLGLTAGELFF	TGCGCCAGCAGCTTGGGACTAACTGCCGGGGAGCTGTTTTTT
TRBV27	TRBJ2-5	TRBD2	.	CASSFSTSGNQETQYF	TGTGCCAGCAGTTTTAGTACTAGCGGGAACCAAGAGACCCAGTACTTC
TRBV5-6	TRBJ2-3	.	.	CASSLPFSGKSDTQYF	TGTGCCAGCAGCTTACCCTTTAGCGGAAAGTCAGATACGCAGTATTTT
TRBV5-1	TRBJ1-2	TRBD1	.	CASSIQGSGYGYTF	TGCGCCAGCAGCATACAGGGGTCGGGCTATGGCTACACCTTC
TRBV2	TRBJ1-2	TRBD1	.	CASSDPGTGGYGYTF	TGTGCCAGCAGTGATCCCGGGACAGGGGGGTACGGCTACACCTTC
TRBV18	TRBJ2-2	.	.	CASSSFETSGELFF	TGTGCCAGCTCATCCTTCGAAACATCGGGGGAGCTGTTTTTT
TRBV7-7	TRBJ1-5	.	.	CASSLAGAWSNQPQHF	TGTGCTAGCAGCTTGGCTGGGGCGTGGAGCAATCAGCCCCAGCATTTT
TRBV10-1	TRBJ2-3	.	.	CASSVLATDTQYF	TGCGCCAGCAGTGTACTAGCCACAGATACGCAGTATTTT
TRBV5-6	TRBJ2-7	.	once	CASSLRGIPPYEQYF	TGTGCCAGCAGCTTGAGGGGCATTCCCCCCTACGAGCAGTACTTC
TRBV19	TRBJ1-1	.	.	CASSKEGTVAFF	TGTGCCAGTAGTAAGGAGGGCACGGTAGCTTTCTTT
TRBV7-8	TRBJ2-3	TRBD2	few	CASRPSGSWVDTQYF	TGTGCCAGCAGACCTAGCGGGAGTTGGGTAGATACGCAGTATTTT
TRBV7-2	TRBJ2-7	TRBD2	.	CASSLLPGLAGGGYEQYF	TGTGCCAGCAGCTTGCTCCCGGGACTAGCGGGGGGGGGATACGAGCAGTACTTC
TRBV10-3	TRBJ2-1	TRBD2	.	CAISELGTSRFF	TGTGCCATCAGTGAACTGGGGACTAGTAGGTTCTTC
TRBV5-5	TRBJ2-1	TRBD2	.	CASSLVAGGMNEQFF	TGTGCCAGCAGCTTGGTAGCGGGAGGGATGAATGAGCAGTTCTTC
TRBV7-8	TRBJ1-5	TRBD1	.	CASSLTGKEGQPQHF	TGTGCCAGCAGCTTGACAGGGAAGGAAGGTCAGCCCCAGCATTTT
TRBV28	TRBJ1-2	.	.	CASSLRQAMGGYTF	TGTGCCAGCAGTCTCAGACAGGCCATGGGTGGCTACACCTTC
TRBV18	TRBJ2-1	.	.	CASSPPSSLNEQFF	TGTGCCAGCTCACCACCGAGCTCCCTTAATGAGCAGTTCTTC
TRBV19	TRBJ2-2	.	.	CASRTDRNTGELFF	TGTGCCAGTAGAACCGACAGGAACACCGGGGAGCTGTTTTTT
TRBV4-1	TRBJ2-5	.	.	CASSQDLFAASEGQETQYF	TGCGCCAGCAGCCAAGATTTATTCGCCGCTAGCGAGGGCCAAGAGACCCAGTACTTC
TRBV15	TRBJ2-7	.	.	CATSRVGGPPYEQYF	TGTGCCACCAGCAGAGTCGGGGGGCCCCCCTACGAGCAGTACTTC
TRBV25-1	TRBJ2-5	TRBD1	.	CASSDYRGQETQYF	TGTGCCAGCAGTGACTACAGGGGTCAAGAGACCCAGTACTTC
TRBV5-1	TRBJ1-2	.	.	CASSLAGGKNYGYTF	TGCGCCAGCAGCTTGGCTGGGGGCAAGAACTATGGCTACACCTTC
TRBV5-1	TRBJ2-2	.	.	CASSLARQTNTGELFF	TGCGCCAGCAGCTTGGCCAGGCAGACGAACACCGGGGAGCTGTTTTTT
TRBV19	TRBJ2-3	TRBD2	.	CASSRSSGITDTQYF	TGTGCCAGTAGTAGGTCTAGCGGGATCACAGATACGCAGTATTTT
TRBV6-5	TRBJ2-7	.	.	CASSYRDTAYEQYF	TGTGCCAGCAGTTACCGGGACACCGCCTACGAGCAGTACTTC
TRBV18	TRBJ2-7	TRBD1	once	CASSPGTDSYEQYF	TGTGCCAGCTCACCAGGGACAGACTCCTACGAGCAGTACTTC
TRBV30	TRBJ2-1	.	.	CAWSGDSLVHNEQFF	TGTGCCTGGAGCGGGGACTCGTTAGTCCACAATGAGCAGTTCTTC
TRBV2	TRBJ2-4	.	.	CASSEPGAALSIQYF	TGTGCCAGCAGTGAACCTGGGGCAGCTCTAAGCATTCAGTACTTC
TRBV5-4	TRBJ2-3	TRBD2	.	CASSLALAGGADTQYF	TGTGCCAGCAGCTTGGCCCTAGCGGGGGGGGCAGATACGCAGTATTTT
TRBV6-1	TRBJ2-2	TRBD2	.	CASSARTGLAGQTGELFF	TGTGCCAGCAGTGCTAGAACGGGACTAGCGGGACAGACCGGGGAGCTGTTTTTT
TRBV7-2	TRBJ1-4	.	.	CASSANRGSEKLFF	TGTGCCAGCAGCGCAAACCGTGGGAGTGAAAAACTGTTTTTT
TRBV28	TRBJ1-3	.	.	CASSPGTTSGNTIYF	TGTGCCAGCAGCCCAGGGACAACCTCTGGAAACACCATATATTTT
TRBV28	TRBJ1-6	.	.	CASSRREPNSPLHF	TGTGCCAGCAGCCGACGGGAGCCTAATTCACCCCTCCACTTT
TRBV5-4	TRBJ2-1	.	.	CASSFGQAGVNEQFF	TGTGCCAGCAGCTTTGGGCAGGCCGGGGTCAATGAGCAGTTCTTC
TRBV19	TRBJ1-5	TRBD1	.	CASSTSRDSQPQHF	TGTGCCAGTAGCACGTCCCGGGACAGTCAGCCCCAGCATTTT
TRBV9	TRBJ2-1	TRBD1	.	CASSPSRGISYNEQFF	TGTGCCAGCAGCCCAAGCAGGGGGATCTCCTACAATGAGCAGTTCTTC